The rows below give T cell receptor beta chains drawn from one sample of a study of blood T cell repertoires in COVID-19. Method: immunoSEQ multiplex PCR; TCRdb's copy keeps in-frame clones and lacks some. Counted here are 200,000 to 250,000 clones, over 80% occurring once; the ten biggest clones make up less than 3.5%. The sample consisted of peripheral blood. All receptors come from a man aged 25-45 years with COVID-19, enrolled during active disease. CDR3s include the opening cysteine and the closing phenylalanine or tryptophan. Fields, in order: CDR3 length, clone size, D gene, V gene, J gene, CDR3 protein, CDR3 DNA. D genes are given only for firm matches. Clone size is given for some rows only: seen once, a few or many times, or a class if the clone is expanded.

16	NA	NA	TRBV7-8	TRBJ2-1	CASSLVGGVLYNEQFF	TGTGCCAGCAGCTTAGTGGGCGGGGTTCTCTACAATGAGCAGTTCTTC
15	NA	NA	TRBV24-1	TRBJ1-5	CATSDPGLSNQPQHF	TGTGCCACCAGTGATCCCGGACTTAGCAATCAGCCCCAGCATTTT
16	NA	TRBD2	TRBV2	TRBJ2-5	CASSVVSSGGSGTQYF	TGTGCCAGCAGTGTTGTTTCTAGCGGGGGTTCGGGGACCCAGTACTTC
14	NA	TRBD1	TRBV5-1	TRBJ1-5	CASSFGTANQPQHF	TGCGCCAGCAGCTTCGGGACAGCAAATCAGCCCCAGCATTTT
15	once	TRBD1	TRBV18	TRBJ2-3	CASSLDRESTDTQYF	TGTGCCAGCTCACTAGACAGGGAAAGCACAGATACGCAGTATTTT
15	NA	TRBD1	TRBV11-2	TRBJ2-2	CASSPRTGLTGELFF	TGTGCCAGCAGCCCGCGGACAGGGTTAACCGGGGAGCTGTTTTTT
13	NA	NA	TRBV28	TRBJ2-1	CASKPQGGNEQFF	TGTGCCAGCAAACCACAGGGAGGGAATGAGCAGTTCTTC
16	NA	TRBD1	TRBV9	TRBJ1-4	CASTRDGTGGREKLFF	TGTGCCAGCACCCGAGACGGGACAGGGGGCAGGGAAAAACTGTTTTTT
13	NA	NA	TRBV27	TRBJ1-2	CASSLSAGFGYTF	TGTGCCAGCAGTTTATCGGCAGGGTTCGGCTACACCTTC
15	NA	TRBD1	TRBV10-3	TRBJ1-2	CAISHTGGHNYGYTF	TGTGCCATCAGTCATACAGGGGGCCATAACTATGGCTACACCTTC
14	NA	TRBD1	TRBV2	TRBJ1-5	CASSSGTEGQPQHF	TGTGCCAGCAGCTCCGGGACAGAGGGTCAGCCCCAGCATTTT
17	NA	NA	TRBV2	TRBJ1-6	CASSLVRQVVRNSPLHF	TGTGCCAGCAGCCTCGTTCGACAGGTGGTGAGGAATTCACCCCTCCACTTT
17	NA	TRBD1	TRBV5-1	TRBJ2-7	CASSLRAGTGGSNEQYF	TGCGCCAGCAGCTTGCGTGCAGGGACAGGGGGCTCCAACGAGCAGTACTTC
12	NA	NA	TRBV18	TRBJ2-7	CASSTVSYEQYF	TGTGCCAGCTCAACGGTCTCCTACGAGCAGTACTTC
14	NA	TRBD1	TRBV7-3	TRBJ1-1	CASSEGQGRAEAFF	TGTGCCAGCAGCGAGGGACAGGGAAGGGCTGAAGCTTTCTTT
13	once	NA	TRBV28	TRBJ2-7	CASTRVGTYEQYF	TGTGCCAGTACCAGGGTCGGAACCTACGAGCAGTACTTC
14	NA	TRBD1	TRBV13	TRBJ1-2	CASSPGQGGYGYTF	TGTGCCAGCAGCCCTGGACAGGGTGGCTATGGCTACACCTTC
15	NA	TRBD1	TRBV6-5	TRBJ1-6	CASTWVGTGNSPLHF	TGTGCCAGCACTTGGGTGGGGACAGGGAATTCACCCCTCCACTTT
13	once	NA	TRBV6-5	TRBJ2-7	CASRTGPTYEQYF	TGTGCCAGCAGGACAGGACCTACCTACGAGCAGTACTTC
11	NA	TRBD1	TRBV20-1	TRBJ2-7	CSASSQGEQYF	TGCAGTGCTAGTTCACAGGGGGAGCAGTACTTC
19	once	NA	TRBV4-1	TRBJ2-3	CASSLLTLKEGPGTDTQYF	TGCGCCAGCAGCCTCCTGACTCTGAAAGAAGGTCCCGGCACAGATACGCAGTATTTT
13	NA	NA	TRBV3-1/TRBV3-2	TRBJ2-1	CASSRRGSNEQFF	TGTGCCAGCAGCCGTAGGGGGAGCAATGAGCAGTTCTTC
13	once	TRBD1	TRBV29-1	TRBJ1-1	CSVQKTGFTEAFF	TGCAGCGTTCAGAAGACAGGGTTTACTGAAGCTTTCTTT
15	NA	NA	TRBV7-3	TRBJ1-6	CASSTNGGGISPLHF	TGTGCCAGCAGCACCAATGGCGGGGGAATTTCACCCCTCCACTTT
15	NA	TRBD1	TRBV11-2	TRBJ2-7	CASSLNSGTAYEQYF	TGTGCCAGCAGCCTGAATTCCGGGACAGCCTACGAGCAGTACTTC
13	NA	NA	TRBV13	TRBJ1-6	CASGVRVFSPLHF	TGTGCCAGCGGGGTCAGGGTTTTTTCACCCCTCCACTTT
12	NA	NA	TRBV2	TRBJ1-6	CASSVENSPLHF	TGTGCCAGCAGCGTTGAGAATTCACCCCTCCACTTT
15	NA	NA	TRBV5-4	TRBJ2-7	CASSLGTTDPYEQYF	TGTGCCAGCAGCTTGGGGACGACAGATCCGTACGAGCAGTACTTC
15	NA	NA	TRBV27	TRBJ1-4	CASTPTGTTNEKLFF	TGTGCCAGCACCCCTACAGGCACAACTAATGAAAAACTGTTTTTT
16	NA	TRBD1	TRBV7-9	TRBJ1-2	CASSQGQGGVIYGYTF	TGTGCCAGCAGCCAAGGACAGGGGGGAGTAATCTATGGCTACACCTTC
14	once	TRBD1	TRBV5-6	TRBJ2-7	CASSLGTGGVEQYF	TGTGCCAGCAGCTTGGGGACAGGGGGAGTCGAGCAGTACTTC
20	NA	TRBD2	TRBV28	TRBJ2-5	CASKNPRGLAGGLKQETQYF	TGTGCCAGCAAAAATCCCCGGGGGCTAGCGGGAGGGTTGAAACAAGAGACCCAGTACTTC
14	NA	NA	TRBV27	TRBJ1-5	CASSFDRVHQPQHF	TGTGCCAGCAGTTTTGACAGAGTTCATCAGCCCCAGCATTTT
13	once	NA	TRBV4-3	TRBJ1-1	CASSQGTAIEAFF	TGCGCCAGCAGCCAAGGGACAGCGATTGAAGCTTTCTTT
15	NA	TRBD1	TRBV29-1	TRBJ2-7	CSVGGQGRSSYEQYF	TGCAGCGTTGGGGGACAGGGGCGATCTTCCTACGAGCAGTACTTC
16	NA	NA	TRBV21-1	TRBJ1-1	CASSKVTGALNTEAFF	TGTGCCAGCAGCAAAGTAACAGGAGCCTTGAACACTGAAGCTTTCTTT
15	NA	NA	TRBV28	TRBJ1-6	CASSPDTGHNSPLHF	TGTGCCAGCAGCCCCGATACAGGGCATAATTCACCCCTCCACTTT
14	NA	TRBD2	TRBV5-1	TRBJ2-1	CASSLISGVNEQFF	TGCGCCAGCAGCTTGATTAGCGGGGTCAATGAGCAGTTCTTC
16	once	NA	TRBV5-6	TRBJ1-1	CASSLAAYSMNTEAFF	TGTGCCAGCAGCCTCGCTGCCTATTCCATGAACACTGAAGCTTTCTTT
19	NA	TRBD1	TRBV18	TRBJ2-6	CASSPRGQGLYTGANVLTF	TGTGCCAGCTCACCACGGGGACAGGGGCTCTATACTGGGGCCAACGTCCTGACTTTC
15	NA	NA	TRBV7-2	TRBJ2-7	CASSLDSTNPYEQYF	TGTGCCAGCAGCCTAGACAGCACGAACCCCTACGAGCAGTACTTC
15	NA	NA	TRBV5-1	TRBJ2-4	CASAPGGRSKNIQYF	TGCGCCAGCGCTCCGGGGGGCAGGTCCAAAAACATTCAGTACTTC
16	few	NA	TRBV19	TRBJ1-5	CASSLNRDYSNQPQHF	TGTGCCAGTAGCTTGAACCGGGATTATAGCAATCAGCCCCAGCATTTT